Listed below are T cell receptor beta chains from one sample, sequenced in a study of STAT5B mutations in CD4+ large granular lymphocyte leukemia. The repertoire was sequenced with immunoSEQ multiplex PCR; TCRdb's copy has only in-frame clones and lacks some. This table has some 33,000 clones, around 74% appearing once. Sequenced material: CD4+ T cells from blood buffy coats. The source is a human donor in good health. Both conserved end residues are part of each CDR3. A D gene is named only where the DNA matches it firmly. For some rows the clone size is stated as once, few or many, or as a class when expanded; others skip it.

v_gene	j_gene	d_gene	abundance	CDR3nt	CDR3aa
TRBV25-1	TRBJ2-2	TRBD2	-	TGTGCCAGCAGTGAATACGGGACCCGGGAGGGTTTGATGTTTTTT	CASSEYGTREGLMFF
TRBV6-1	TRBJ2-7	-	-	TGTGCCAGCAGTGAAGAGTACGAGCAGTACTTC	CASSEEYEQYF
TRBV19	TRBJ1-2	-	-	TGTGCCAGTAGTCTCGACATTTTCTATGGCTACACCTTC	CASSLDIFYGYTF
TRBV6-5	TRBJ2-3	TRBD2	-	TGTGCCACCCAGCGGGGCTACAGCACAGATACGCAGTATTTT	CATQRGYSTDTQYF
TRBV13	TRBJ1-1	-	-	TGTGCCAGCAGCAACCCGGCCCAGAGTGGGAAAACTGAAGCTTTCTTT	CASSNPAQSGKTEAFF
TRBV11-2	TRBJ1-4	TRBD1	-	TGTGCCAGCAGCTTAACGGGACAGCAAAATGAAAAACTGTTTTTT	CASSLTGQQNEKLFF
TRBV29-1	TRBJ2-5	-	-	TGCAGCGTTGTATCCCAAGAGACCCAGTACTTC	CSVVSQETQYF
TRBV7-3	TRBJ1-2	-	-	TGTGCCAGCAGCTTAGCAGGTGGCAGGGGATATGGCTACACCTTC	CASSLAGGRGYGYTF
TRBV20-1	TRBJ2-1	-	-	TGCAGTGCTGACGTCCGGGATGAGCAGTTCTTC	CSADVRDEQFF
TRBV4-1	TRBJ2-3	-	-	TGCGCCAGCAGCCAAGGGAGGGCCACAGATACGCAGTATTTT	CASSQGRATDTQYF
TRBV5-1	TRBJ2-1	TRBD1	-	TGCGCCAGCCGGGACAGTCCCTCCAATGAGCAGTTCTTC	CASRDSPSNEQFF
TRBV9	TRBJ1-1	-	-	TGTGCCAGCAGCCTCCAAAGAGACACTGAAGCTTTCTTT	CASSLQRDTEAFF
TRBV11-3	TRBJ2-2	-	once	TGTGCCAGCAGCTTAGTTCAGGGCCCCGGGGAGCTGTTTTTT	CASSLVQGPGELFF
TRBV30	TRBJ1-2	TRBD1	few	TGTGCCTGGAGCTTAACCGACAGGGACCATGGCTACACCTTC	CAWSLTDRDHGYTF
TRBV7-2	TRBJ2-5	-	-	TGTGCCAGCAGCCTTAATCGAGGGGGGCTGGAGACCCAGTACTTC	CASSLNRGGLETQYF
TRBV29-1	TRBJ2-2	-	-	TGCAGCGCCAACAGGGGAGGGACCGGGGAGCTGTTTTTT	CSANRGGTGELFF
TRBV5-6	TRBJ1-2	-	-	TGTGCCAGCAGCTTCCTCCTGACAACCACTAACTATGGCTACACCTTC	CASSFLLTTTNYGYTF
TRBV28	TRBJ1-1	-	-	TGTGCCAGCAGTTTGGGGGGCCGAGGCACTGAAGCTTTCTTT	CASSLGGRGTEAFF
TRBV6-5	TRBJ2-3	-	-	TGTGCCAGCAGAATCCAAACTAGCACAGATACGCAGTATTTT	CASRIQTSTDTQYF
TRBV4-1	TRBJ2-5	-	-	TGCGCCAGCAGTCCCGGCTCCCTTCGACAAAAGACCCAGTACTTC	CASSPGSLRQKTQYF